What follows describes a single T cell receptor beta chain. The sample is drawn from a study of OX40 agonist ivuxolimab in advanced cancers. About the research overall: Enrolled patients in dose escalation had cancers that were hepatocellular carcinoma, melanoma, renal cell or head and neck cancer.

TCRdb's copy holds only in-frame clones and misses some; the assay was immunoSEQ multiplex PCR. This table has around 57,000 clones, about 79% appearing once. The germline CDR1 and CDR2 sequences are SGHDN and FVKESK. V lost 4 bases, J lost 0 bases, and 6 bases lay in between. The CDR3 contains 13 residues. Sequenced material: CD4+ or CD8+ T cells sorted from blood, taken in a trial of the OX40 agonist ivuxolimab. The chain joins TRBV14 to TRBJ1-1, with TRBD1 as a possible D gene (6 bases). The receptor was derived from an adult with an advanced solid tumor such as melanoma, head and neck, liver or kidney cancer. CDR3 DNA sequence: TGTGCCAGCAGCCGACAGGTGAACACTGAAGCTTTCTTT. Amino acid sequence: CASSRQVNTEAFF.